This TCR beta chain stems from a study of T cells after yellow fever vaccination. This clonotype was observed at least ten times. TCRdb independently ran MiXCR on the 5' RACE reads; one entry per CDR3 protein. The table lists some 300,000 distinct CDR3 sequences, less than 9.5% of them singletons, with around 3.1% in the top ten. V lost 4 bases and J lost 6, with 12 bases in between. CDR3 length: 13 residues. The chain combines TRBV12-3 or TRBV12-4 with TRBJ2-5, with D perhaps matching TRBD2 (5 bases). Sequenced here: CD4+ T cells sorted from PBMCs, sampled 5 days after the yellow fever booster vaccination. This clonotype was sampled from a man aged 18 to 29 who received the YFV17D yellow fever vaccine. CDR3 sequence (DNA): TGTGCCAGCAGTTCCCTAGCATCTAAGACCCAGTACTTC. This sequence encodes CASSSLASKTQYF.